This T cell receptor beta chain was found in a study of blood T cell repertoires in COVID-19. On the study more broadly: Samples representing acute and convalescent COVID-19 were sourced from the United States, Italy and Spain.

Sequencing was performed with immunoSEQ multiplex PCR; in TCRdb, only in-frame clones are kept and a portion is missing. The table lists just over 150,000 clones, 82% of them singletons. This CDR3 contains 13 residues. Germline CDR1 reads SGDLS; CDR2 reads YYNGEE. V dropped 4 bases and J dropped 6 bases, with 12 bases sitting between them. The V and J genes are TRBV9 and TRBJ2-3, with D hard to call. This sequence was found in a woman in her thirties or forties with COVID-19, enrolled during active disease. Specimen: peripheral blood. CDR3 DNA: TGTGCCAGCAGCCTTACTCCTTCTGATACGCAGTATTTT. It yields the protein CASSLTPSDTQYF.